This TCR beta chain was sequenced in a study of CD8+ T cells in alopecia areata (dated by TCRdb to the late 2010s). General notes on the study: Treated patients were enrolled in an open-label pilot trial of oral tofacitinib at 5 to 10 mg twice daily for moderate-to-severe alopecia areata. Patients received tofacitinib for 6 to 18 months and were then followed off drug for 6 months to check for delayed response and recurrence. The SALT score, which quantifies the percentage of affected scalp surface area, was used to measure disease severity in treated patients. High-throughput TCRbeta sequencing was used to examine T cell clonal expansion in alopecia areata in both the C3H/HeJ mouse model and human patients. In humans, TCRbeta sequencing was performed on scalp tissue and on sorted CD4+ and CD8+ peripheral blood T cells from healthy controls and from patients with patchy or totalis/universalis alopecia areata. Biopsies were taken from tofacitinib-treated patients at baseline and again at 4 and 24 weeks into treatment, and several of those patients also had a later scalp biopsy. Clonality in the scalp was compared among normal scalp (n=4), patchy alopecia areata scalp (n=8), and alopecia totalis/universalis scalp (n=8). RNA was extracted with the PAXgene miRNA kit for fixed scalp, the miRNeasy kit for PBMCs, and the RNeasy kit for mouse skin. Amplification of TCRbeta CDR3 regions was done by immunoSEQ multiplex PCR using 35 Vbeta forward primers and 13 Jbeta reverse primers.

Findings and caveats that apply to the study as a whole: Resident alphabeta T cells in normal human skin are also sequenced, complicating scalp TCR repertoire analysis, unlike mouse skin dominated by gammadelta T cells. Higher clonality and more expanded CD8+ clones were observed in lesional scalp than in normal scalp, particularly in alopecia totalis/universalis, a finding suggestive of antigenic drive. Because the treated cohort was small and included a single nonresponder, larger studies are needed to assess links between baseline CD8+ expansion and response. Compared with mice, TCR sequences shared between patients were less clear, possibly partly because of HLA diversity across the patient population. Tofacitinib significantly decreased scalp clonality and the number of expanded CD8+ clones among the top 100 scalp clones. Many expanded lesional clones persisted in scalp and blood during tofacitinib treatment, which may partly explain relapse after stopping treatment.

CDR3 length: 11 amino acids, cysteine to phenylalanine. The sequence is cut down to CDR3 DNA, 33 bases in frame from base 1. V is pared back by 5 bases and J by 0 bases, with 4 bases lying between the germline termini. Per the germline V gene, SQVTM is the CDR1 and ANQGSEA is the CDR2. According to the study, the label for this sample's time point signals: about 5 months on oral tofacitinib. The sample's treatment or condition label, in plain terms: oral pan-JAK inhibitor, 5-10 mg twice daily. From alopecia areata patients, peripheral blood was collected along with lesional scalp punch biopsies. Human scalp biopsies went straight into PAXgene tissue containers for immediate fixation. Remarks on this clone: Which antigen it targets is not known. Base qualities are not at hand, and no much larger clone is one base apart.

The library was built by means of the immunoSEQ multiplex PCR assay. RNA was extracted from all samples and reverse transcribed into cDNA, which served as template for TCR sequencing. First-strand cDNA was synthesized with SuperScript III using a 2:1 mix of oligo-dT and random hexamers. Amplification bias was assessed with a synthetic immune receptor repertoire, and residual bias was removed computationally. The original pipeline was this. After raw reads were preprocessed to remove errors, the CDR3 was defined following IMGT conventions as running from the conserved cysteine to phenylalanine. Clonality was computed as 1 minus the Shannon entropy, with the entropy normalized by log2 of the number of productive unique TCRs. CD4 or CD8 identity of scalp clones was inferred by cross-referencing scalp TCRbeta sequences with sorted blood CD4 and CD8 repertoires. Entries here come from immuneACCESS through TCRdb and include only in-frame sequences with V and J called. Some clones fail to appear in such tables; in the studies checked, an unresolved V gene covers under half of the shortfall, and the cause of the remainder is unknown. From that table come the V and J calls and clone size; the DNA was used to work out D and trimming. For this sample there are 5,600 or so clones; about two thirds appear just once. The top ten clonotypes cover 10% to 15% of the sample.

This receptor was obtained from a human donor with alopecia areata. The sample here was skin, taken at week 24, from a patient treated with tofacitinib. Here the chain combines TRBV29-1 and TRBJ1-1; confidence is insufficient to name the D gene. The CDR3 region has the sequence CSVRVNTEAFF. The bases read TGCAGCGTTAGGGTGAACACTGAAGCTTTCTTT.